The clone carrying this TCR beta chain was picked up many times. The source of the sample is a study of control samples from healthy donors and cancer patients. Method: immunoSEQ multiplex PCR; TCRdb's copy keeps in-frame clones and lacks some. The table lists 90,000 to 110,000 clones, roughly 80% of them singletons, with less than 15% in the top ten. The CDR3 is 15 residues long. Germline loops: CDR1 SGHRS, CDR2 YFSETQ. Germline trimming cut 1 base from V and 7 bases from J; bases unmatched to any gene: 4. This TCR came from a woman between 50 and 59 years old in good health. The sample comprised blood. V gene TRBV5-1 combines with J gene TRBJ1-6; 8 bases are a match to TRBD1. The CDR3 region is CASSLSGGENSPLHF. The CDR3 nucleotides read TGCGCCAGCAGCTTGTCAGGGGGCGAAAATTCACCCCTCCACTTT.